These T cell receptor beta chains were read from a single sample in a study of T cells in tuberculosis. Assay: immunoSEQ multiplex PCR; the TCRdb copy retains only in-frame clones and omits some. The data show tens of thousands of clones, with about 97% seen just once and approximately 6.2% held by the top ten. The sample consisted of PBMCs. The receptor set was obtained from a donor between 5 and 29 years old with latent tuberculosis or without tuberculosis infection. Both conserved end residues are part of each CDR3. A D gene is named only where the DNA matches it firmly. A row's size may be missing; if present it is once, few, many or a size class.

CDR3: CASSFILKASYGYTF; DNA: TGTGCCAGCAGCTTCATATTGAAAGCTAGCTATGGCTACACCTTC; D: -; V: TRBV5-6; J: TRBJ1-2; size: -
CDR3: CASSGQGFTEAFF; DNA: TGTGCCAGCAGTGGGCAGGGGTTCACTGAAGCTTTCTTT; D: -; V: TRBV2; J: TRBJ1-1; size: once
CDR3: CASTYSRDTEAFF; DNA: TGTGCCAGCACCTACTCGAGGGACACTGAAGCTTTCTTT; D: -; V: TRBV6-6; J: TRBJ1-1; size: -
CDR3: CASRGGLARGQFF; DNA: TGTGCCAGCAGGGGAGGACTAGCGAGGGGGCAGTTCTTC; D: TRBD2; V: TRBV7-9; J: TRBJ2-1; size: -
CDR3: CASSPLALVDNTGELFF; DNA: TGTGCCAGCAGTCCCCTCGCGCTCGTAGATAACACCGGGGAGCTGTTTTTT; D: -; V: TRBV28; J: TRBJ2-2; size: -
CDR3: CASSIRTGGREDYGYTF; DNA: TGTGCCAGTAGTATAAGGACAGGGGGCCGCGAGGACTATGGCTACACCTTC; D: TRBD1; V: TRBV19; J: TRBJ1-2; size: once
CDR3: CASGYRTGRYGYTF; DNA: TGTGCTAGTGGTTACCGGACAGGGAGGTATGGCTACACCTTC; D: TRBD1; V: TRBV12-5; J: TRBJ1-2; size: -
CDR3: CASSLGGSWENTEAFF; DNA: TGTGCCAGCAGCTTAGGGGGCTCTTGGGAGAACACTGAAGCTTTCTTT; D: -; V: TRBV11-2; J: TRBJ1-1; size: -
CDR3: CASSLAGEPDTQYF; DNA: TGCGCCAGCAGCTTGGCCGGGGAACCAGATACGCAGTATTTT; D: -; V: TRBV5-1; J: TRBJ2-3; size: once
CDR3: CAITARQGQGTHEQFF; DNA: TGTGCCATCACCGCCAGACAGGGACAGGGTACCCATGAGCAGTTCTTC; D: TRBD1; V: TRBV10-3; J: TRBJ2-1; size: -
CDR3: CASSPRTSGIGETQYF; DNA: TGTGCCAGCAGCCCCAGGACTAGCGGGATCGGGGAGACCCAGTACTTC; D: TRBD2; V: TRBV14; J: TRBJ2-5; size: -
CDR3: CASSQAPPGQGDEKLFF; DNA: TGCGCCAGCAGCCAGGCGCCTCCGGGACAGGGGGATGAAAAACTGTTTTTT; D: TRBD1; V: TRBV4-1; J: TRBJ1-4; size: -
CDR3: CASSSRQGGTEAFF; DNA: TGTGCCAGCAGTTCCCGACAGGGTGGAACTGAAGCTTTCTTT; D: TRBD1; V: TRBV27; J: TRBJ1-1; size: -
CDR3: CASSVYRAQETQYF; DNA: TGTGCCAGCAGCGTATACAGGGCTCAAGAGACCCAGTACTTC; D: -; V: TRBV5-6; J: TRBJ2-5; size: -
CDR3: CSVDQGIETQYF; DNA: TGCAGCGTTGATCAGGGGATCGAGACCCAGTACTTC; D: -; V: TRBV29-1; J: TRBJ2-5; size: -
CDR3: CASRNGGAGNTIYF; DNA: TGTGCCAGCAGGAATGGGGGGGCTGGAAACACCATATATTTT; D: -; V: TRBV2; J: TRBJ1-3; size: -
CDR3: CASSLVTEIYNEQFF; DNA: TGCGCCAGCAGCTTGGTTACGGAGATCTACAATGAGCAGTTCTTC; D: -; V: TRBV5-1; J: TRBJ2-1; size: once
CDR3: CASSARPSRGGSGEQYF; DNA: TGTGCCAGCAGTGCCCGTCCATCCCGGGGCGGGAGTGGCGAGCAGTACTTC; D: TRBD2; V: TRBV6-1; J: TRBJ2-7; size: -
CDR3: CASSAGRTDSFLKPTLQYF; DNA: TGCGCCAGCAGTGCAGGCCGGACAGATAGCTTCCTGAAACCTACGCTGCAGTACTTC; D: -; V: TRBV10-2; J: TRBJ2-7; size: -
CDR3: CASGLQGQGPRFTGELFF; DNA: TGTGCTAGTGGTTTGCAGGGACAGGGCCCCCGTTTCACCGGGGAGCTGTTTTTT; D: TRBD1; V: TRBV12-5; J: TRBJ2-2; size: -
CDR3: CASSSRGRRGAEAFF; DNA: TGTGCCAGCAGCTCTAGGGGACGCCGGGGGGCTGAAGCTTTCTTT; D: -; V: TRBV7-9; J: TRBJ1-1; size: -
CDR3: CASSSDMNTEAFF; DNA: TGTGCCAGCAGCTCAGACATGAACACTGAAGCTTTCTTT; D: -; V: TRBV7-8; J: TRBJ1-1; size: -
CDR3: CASSRGQLKNEKLFF; DNA: TGTGCCAGCTCCCGCGGACAGTTGAAAAATGAAAAACTGTTTTTT; D: -; V: TRBV18; J: TRBJ1-4; size: -
CDR3: CASSYFPVGEQYF; DNA: TGTGCCAGCAGTTACTTTCCGGTCGGCGAGCAGTACTTC; D: -; V: TRBV6-6; J: TRBJ2-7; size: medium-sized
CDR3: CASSGSGVVYNEQFF; DNA: TGTGCCAGCAGCGGGAGTGGGGTGGTCTACAATGAGCAGTTCTTC; D: -; V: TRBV7-2; J: TRBJ2-1; size: -
CDR3: CASSSGLAGNEQFF; DNA: TGTGCCAGCAGCTCGGGACTAGCGGGGAATGAGCAGTTCTTC; D: TRBD2; V: TRBV6-1; J: TRBJ2-1; size: -
CDR3: CASSRLAGVDETQYF; DNA: TGCGCCAGCAGCAGACTAGCGGGAGTTGACGAGACCCAGTACTTC; D: TRBD2; V: TRBV4-1; J: TRBJ2-5; size: -
CDR3: CAWSAGLNTGELFF; DNA: TGTGCCTGGAGTGCGGGACTGAACACCGGGGAGCTGTTTTTT; D: -; V: TRBV30; J: TRBJ2-2; size: -
CDR3: CASSQEDRGGVGYGYTF; DNA: TGTGCCAGCAGCCAAGAGGATCGGGGGGGCGTGGGCTATGGCTACACCTTC; D: -; V: TRBV14; J: TRBJ1-2; size: -
CDR3: CASSLFQGQVEQFF; DNA: TGTGCCAGCAGTTTATTCCAGGGTCAGGTTGAGCAGTTCTTC; D: -; V: TRBV27; J: TRBJ2-1; size: -
CDR3: CASSQSTGPNYEQYF; DNA: TGTGCCAGCAGCCAGTCGACAGGGCCAAACTACGAGCAGTACTTC; D: TRBD1; V: TRBV14; J: TRBJ2-7; size: -
CDR3: CAGRDYHTDTQYF; DNA: TGTGCCGGAAGGGACTACCACACAGATACGCAGTATTTT; D: TRBD2; V: TRBV2; J: TRBJ2-3; size: -
CDR3: CASSALGQGTFANYGYTF; DNA: TGTGCCAGCAGTGCCTTGGGACAGGGGACCTTTGCTAACTATGGCTACACCTTC; D: TRBD1; V: TRBV6-1; J: TRBJ1-2; size: -
CDR3: CASSYSRDKMNTEAFF; DNA: TGTGCCAGCAGTTACTCCCGCGATAAAATGAACACTGAAGCTTTCTTT; D: -; V: TRBV6-5; J: TRBJ1-1; size: -
CDR3: CASSIGGLAGDGGADTQYF; DNA: TGTGCCAGTAGTATAGGAGGGCTAGCGGGAGACGGGGGAGCAGATACGCAGTATTTT; D: TRBD2; V: TRBV19; J: TRBJ2-3; size: -
CDR3: CSVSGQTASGTEAFF; DNA: TGCAGCGTGTCGGGCCAGACAGCATCGGGCACTGAAGCTTTCTTT; D: -; V: TRBV29-1; J: TRBJ1-1; size: -
CDR3: CASSEGLAGYNEQFF; DNA: TGTGCCAGCAGTGAAGGCCTAGCGGGCTACAATGAGCAGTTCTTC; D: TRBD2; V: TRBV6-1; J: TRBJ2-1; size: -
CDR3: CAWDRGQLDTQYF; DNA: TGTGCCTGGGACAGGGGGCAACTAGATACGCAGTATTTT; D: TRBD1; V: TRBV30; J: TRBJ2-3; size: -
CDR3: CASSIPGQGYEQYF; DNA: TGCGCCAGCAGCATCCCGGGACAGGGCTACGAGCAGTACTTC; D: TRBD1; V: TRBV5-1; J: TRBJ2-7; size: -
CDR3: CASGGPGRVYSYEQYF; DNA: TGTGCCAGCGGGGGTCCTGGGAGGGTCTACTCCTACGAGCAGTACTTC; D: TRBD2; V: TRBV2; J: TRBJ2-7; size: -
CDR3: CASSIDREDGYTF; DNA: TGTGCCAGTAGTATAGACAGGGAGGATGGCTACACCTTC; D: -; V: TRBV19; J: TRBJ1-2; size: -
CDR3: CASSLVRGDYNEQFF; DNA: TGTGCCAGCAGCTTAGTTCGAGGAGACTACAATGAGCAGTTCTTC; D: -; V: TRBV7-8; J: TRBJ2-1; size: -
CDR3: CASSLRREKIFEQYF; DNA: TGTGCCAGCAGCTTGAGGCGGGAGAAAATCTTCGAGCAGTACTTC; D: TRBD2; V: TRBV5-8; J: TRBJ2-7; size: -
CDR3: CATSADRGLGGYTF; DNA: TGTGCCACCAGCGCGGACAGGGGGCTCGGTGGCTACACCTTC; D: TRBD1; V: TRBV15; J: TRBJ1-2; size: -
CDR3: CASSGQGIGRLEQYF; DNA: TGTGCCAGCAGTGGACAGGGTATAGGGAGATTAGAGCAGTACTTC; D: TRBD1; V: TRBV27; J: TRBJ2-7; size: -
CDR3: CASSLASGSLYNEQFF; DNA: TGTGCCAGCAGCTTGGCGAGCGGGAGTTTGTACAATGAGCAGTTCTTC; D: TRBD2; V: TRBV5-4; J: TRBJ2-1; size: -
CDR3: CASSQRPGRETQYF; DNA: TGTGCCAGCAGCCAACGTCCGGGTCGGGAGACCCAGTACTTC; D: -; V: TRBV14; J: TRBJ2-5; size: -